Given below is one T cell receptor beta chain in context. V lost 7 bases and J lost 2, with 14 bases in between. Germline V gene sequence: CDR1 MNHNS, CDR2 SASEGT. This CDR3 spans 14 amino acids. The data originate from a study of T cell changes during pregnancy in multiple sclerosis. TCRdb's table, derived via immunoSEQ multiplex PCR, lists solely in-frame clones and lacks some. The sample consists of tens of thousands of clones, 85% to 95% of them appearing once. The receptor was isolated from a female donor with multiple sclerosis, enrolled in a pregnancy study. This chain uses TRBV6-1 with TRBJ1-1; D is ambiguous. This material consisted of peripheral blood, taken after pregnancy. CDR3 sequence reads: CASTTTSANTEAFF. The CDR3 DNA follows: TGTGCCAGCACCACTACTTCAGCTAACACTGAAGCTTTCTTT.